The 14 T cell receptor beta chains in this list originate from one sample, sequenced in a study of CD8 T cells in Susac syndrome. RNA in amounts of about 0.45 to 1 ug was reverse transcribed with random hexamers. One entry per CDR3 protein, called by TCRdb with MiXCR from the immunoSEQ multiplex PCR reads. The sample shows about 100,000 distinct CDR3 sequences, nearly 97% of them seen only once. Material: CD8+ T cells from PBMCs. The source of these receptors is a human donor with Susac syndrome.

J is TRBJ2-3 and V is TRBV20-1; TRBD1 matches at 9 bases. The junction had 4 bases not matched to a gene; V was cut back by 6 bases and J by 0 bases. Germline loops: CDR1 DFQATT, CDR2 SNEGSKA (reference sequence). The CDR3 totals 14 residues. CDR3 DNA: TGCAGTGCCGCCGGACAGGGGAGCACAGATACGCAGTATTTT. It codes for CSAAGQGSTDTQYF.

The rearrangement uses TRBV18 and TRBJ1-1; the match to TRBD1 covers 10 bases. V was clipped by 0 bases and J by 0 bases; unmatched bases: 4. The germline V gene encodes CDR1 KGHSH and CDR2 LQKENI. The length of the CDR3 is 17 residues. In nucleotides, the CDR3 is TGTGCCAGCTCACCACCGGACAGGGGGTTATTGAACACTGAAGCTTTCTTT. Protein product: CASSPPDRGLLNTEAFF.

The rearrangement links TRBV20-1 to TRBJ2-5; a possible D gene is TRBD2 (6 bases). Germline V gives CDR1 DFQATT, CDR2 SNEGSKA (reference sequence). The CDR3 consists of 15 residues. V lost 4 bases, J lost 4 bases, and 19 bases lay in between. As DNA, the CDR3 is TGCAGTGCTACCTCGGGAGAGGAGAGTAGAGAGACCCAGTACTTC. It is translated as CSATSGEESRETQYF.

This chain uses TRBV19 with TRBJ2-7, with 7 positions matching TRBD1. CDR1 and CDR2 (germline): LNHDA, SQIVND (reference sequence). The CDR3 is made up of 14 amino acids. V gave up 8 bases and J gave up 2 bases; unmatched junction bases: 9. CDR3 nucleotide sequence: TGTGCCAGTTCCCGGGGACAGACCCCCTACGAGCAGTACTTC. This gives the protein CASSRGQTPYEQYF.

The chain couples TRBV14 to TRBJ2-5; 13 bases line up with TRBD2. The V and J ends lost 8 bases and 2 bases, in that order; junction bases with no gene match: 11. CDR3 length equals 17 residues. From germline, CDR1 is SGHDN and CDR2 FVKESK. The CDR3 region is CASAPRGLAGQQETQYF. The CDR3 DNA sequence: TGTGCCAGCGCACCGAGGGGACTAGCGGGGCAACAAGAGACCCAGTACTTC.

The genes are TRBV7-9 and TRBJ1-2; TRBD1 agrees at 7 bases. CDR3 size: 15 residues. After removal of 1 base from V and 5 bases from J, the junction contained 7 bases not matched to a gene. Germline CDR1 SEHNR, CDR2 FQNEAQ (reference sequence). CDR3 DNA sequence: TGTGCCAGCAGCTTAGACGGGACAGTTGCGTATGGCTACACCTTC. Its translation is CASSLDGTVAYGYTF. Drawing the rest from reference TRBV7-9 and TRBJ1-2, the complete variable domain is DTGVSQNPRHKITKRGQNVTFRCDPISEHNRLYWYRQTLGQGPEFLTYFQNEAQLEKSRLLSDRFSAERPKGSFSTLEIQRTEQGDSAMYLCASSLDGTVAYGYTFGSGTRLTVV.

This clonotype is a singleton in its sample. CDR3 region: CASSPSGPEQFF. As DNA, the CDR3 is TGTGCCAGCAGCCCCTCAGGCCCTGAGCAGTTCTTC. The V gene is TRBV14, the J gene TRBJ2-1; D not certain. Between the trimmed V and J ends, which lost 4 bases and 9 bases, there was a span of 10 bases. The CDR3 contains 12 residues. The germline gives CDR1 SGHDN, CDR2 FVKESK.

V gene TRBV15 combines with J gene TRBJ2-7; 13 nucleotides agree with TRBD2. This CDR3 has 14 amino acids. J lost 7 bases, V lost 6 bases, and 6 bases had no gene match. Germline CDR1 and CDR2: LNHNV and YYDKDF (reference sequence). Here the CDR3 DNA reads TGTGCCACCAGACGGACTAGCGGGGGTCTTGAGCAGTACTTC. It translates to CATRRTSGGLEQYF.

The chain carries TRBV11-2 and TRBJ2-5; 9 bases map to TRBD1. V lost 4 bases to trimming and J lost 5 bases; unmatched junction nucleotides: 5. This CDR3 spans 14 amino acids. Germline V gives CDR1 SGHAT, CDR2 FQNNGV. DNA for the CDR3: TGTGCCAGCAGCTGGACAGGGGCGGGGGAGACCCAGTACTTC. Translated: CASSWTGAGETQYF.

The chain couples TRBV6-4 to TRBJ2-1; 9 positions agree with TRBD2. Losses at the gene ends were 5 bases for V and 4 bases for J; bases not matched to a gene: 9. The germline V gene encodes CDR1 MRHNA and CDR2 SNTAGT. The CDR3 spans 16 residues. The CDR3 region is CASSTLAGVGYNEQFF. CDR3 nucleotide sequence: TGTGCCAGCAGTACCTTAGCGGGAGTAGGATACAATGAGCAGTTCTTC.

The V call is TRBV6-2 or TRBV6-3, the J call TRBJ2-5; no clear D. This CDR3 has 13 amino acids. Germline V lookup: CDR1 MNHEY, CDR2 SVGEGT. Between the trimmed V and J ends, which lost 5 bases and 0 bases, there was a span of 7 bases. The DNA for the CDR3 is TGTGCCAGCAGTCAATCGTACCAAGAGACCCAGTACTTC. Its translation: CASSQSYQETQYF.

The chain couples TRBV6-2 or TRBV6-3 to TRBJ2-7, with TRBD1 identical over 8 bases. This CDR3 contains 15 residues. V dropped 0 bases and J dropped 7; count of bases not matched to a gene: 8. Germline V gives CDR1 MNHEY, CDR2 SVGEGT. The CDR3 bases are TGTGCCAGCAGTTACTCCCCAGGGGGCATCTGGGAGCAGTACTTC. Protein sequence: CASSYSPGGIWEQYF.

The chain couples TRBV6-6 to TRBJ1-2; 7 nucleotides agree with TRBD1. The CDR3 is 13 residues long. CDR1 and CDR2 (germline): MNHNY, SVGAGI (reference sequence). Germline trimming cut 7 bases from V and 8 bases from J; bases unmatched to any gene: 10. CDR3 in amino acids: CASTPGQVLGYTF. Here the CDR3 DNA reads TGTGCCAGCACCCCAGGACAGGTTTTAGGCTACACCTTC.

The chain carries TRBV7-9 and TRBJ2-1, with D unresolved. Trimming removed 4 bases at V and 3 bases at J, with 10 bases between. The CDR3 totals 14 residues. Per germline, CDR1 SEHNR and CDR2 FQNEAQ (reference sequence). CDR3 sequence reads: CASSSKHHYNEQFF. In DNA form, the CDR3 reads TGTGCCAGCAGCTCTAAACACCACTACAATGAGCAGTTCTTC.